These 14 T cell receptor beta chains came from one sample sequenced in a study of CD8+CD57+ T cells in acquired aplastic anemia. All patients picked for sequencing had shown, by flow cytometry, an expansion of CD8+CD57+ cells. For CDR3 and TCR beta VDJ profiling, genomic DNA was the template used. One entry per CDR3 protein, called by TCRdb with MiXCR from the reads. Among around 500,000 distinct CDR3 sequences listed, less than 35% were seen once. The sequencing sample was made of sorted CD4+, CD8+, or CD8+CD57+ T cells (not recorded which) from PBMCs. Receptors were obtained from a human donor with aplastic anemia.

The CDR3 region is CAWSRWESTEAFF. As DNA, the CDR3 is TGTGCCTGGAGTAGATGGGAGAGCACTGAAGCTTTCTTT. The chain recombines TRBV30 with TRBJ1-1; D not certain. CDR3 size: 13 residues. V gave up 2 bases and J gave up 4 bases, with 11 bases separating them. Germline CDR1 is GTSNPN and CDR2 is SVGIG (reference sequence).

V is TRBV7-6 and J is TRBJ2-3; maybe TRBD2 (7 bases). The CDR3 loop spans 17 amino acids. The V end was cut by 4 bases, the J end by 8 bases, with 25 bases between. Germline V gene data show CDR1 as SGHVS and CDR2 as FNYEAQ. The DNA of the CDR3 is TGTGCCAGCAGCTCCGGCGACGGGGGGCAGGCACTCTCTACGCAGTATTTT. This gives the protein CASSSGDGGQALSTQYF.

This clonotype was recorded a few times. The rearrangement uses TRBV9 and TRBJ1-1, with D hard to call. The germline CDR1 and CDR2 sequences are SGDLS and YYNGEE. The ends were cut back, 0 bases at V and 4 bases at J, with 7 bases in the middle. The CDR3 length is 13 residues. This chain's CDR3 is CASSVGGLTEAFF. CDR3 nucleotide sequence: TGTGCCAGCAGCGTAGGAGGGCTCACTGAAGCTTTCTTT.

This clonotype was seen a few times. This rearrangement joins TRBV19 to TRBJ2-1; 8 bases are shared with TRBD2. The junction had 11 bases not matched to a gene; V was cut back by 7 bases and J by 6 bases. The CDR3 covers 15 residues. The germline V gene encodes CDR1 LNHDA and CDR2 SQIVND (reference sequence). CDR3 DNA: TGTGCCAGTACTCAAATAGCGGGAACTGGCAATGAGCAGTTCTTC. Protein product: CASTQIAGTGNEQFF.

This clonotype was seen a handful of times. This chain connects TRBV20-1 to TRBJ2-7; 9 bases align to TRBD2. Germline CDR1 DFQATT, CDR2 SNEGSKA (reference sequence). J gave up 0 bases and V 0 bases, and 12 bases lay outside the gene matches. The CDR3 covers 18 residues. CDR3 sequence: CSARDEASGDQFSYEQYF. CDR3 DNA: TGCAGTGCTAGAGATGAGGCTAGCGGGGACCAATTCTCCTACGAGCAGTACTTC.

The V gene is TRBV14, the J gene TRBJ1-2; D is unclear. CDR1 is SGHDN and CDR2 is FVKESK in the germline V gene. The CDR3 loop spans 13 amino acids. V was cut by 0 bases and J by 3 bases, with 5 bases left in between. The CDR3 coding sequence is TGTGCCAGCAGCCAAGACAGCTACTATGGCTACACCTTC. This translates into CASSQDSYYGYTF.

This clonotype was found many times. The chain joins TRBV7-3 to TRBJ2-5, with TRBD1 matching over 7 bases. J was trimmed by 4 bases and V by 5 bases; bases with no gene match: 4. Germline V CDR1 and CDR2: SGHTA, FQGTGA. The CDR3 consists of 13 residues. The CDR3 is CASSTGAGETQYF. For the CDR3, the DNA is TGTGCCAGCAGCACAGGGGCAGGAGAGACCCAGTACTTC.

The rearrangement joins TRBV29-1 to TRBJ2-1, with D possibly matching TRBD1 (6 bases). The V gene's germline CDR1 is SQVTM and CDR2 ANQGSEA. Trimming took off 0 bases at V and 2 bases at J, with 11 bases between the two ends. The CDR3 has 15 amino acids. Here the CDR3 DNA reads TGCAGCGTTGAAGATGACAGGTCCCCCTACAATGAGCAGTTCTTC. Protein product: CSVEDDRSPYNEQFF.

Only one count was recorded for this clonotype. The rearrangement links TRBV7-2 to TRBJ1-6; D is possibly TRBD1 (6 bases). CDR1 and CDR2 (germline): SGHTA, FQGNSA. The CDR3 is made up of 19 amino acids. Trimming cost V 0 bases and J 0 bases, with 15 bases left between them. DNA for the CDR3: TGTGCCAGCAGCTTAGCCCCCAGGACAGAGAGCTCCTATAATTCACCCCTCCACTTT. It encodes CASSLAPRTESSYNSPLHF.

This clonotype came up many times. V usage is TRBV12-3 or TRBV12-4 and J usage is TRBJ1-2; D is possibly TRBD1 (6 bases). The CDR3 runs 13 residues. Trimming stripped 3 bases from V and 3 bases from J, with 8 bases between. CDR3 nucleotide sequence: TGTGCCAGCAGTTTGGACAGACACTATGGCTACACCTTC. Its protein is CASSLDRHYGYTF.

This clonotype was picked up many times. The chain couples TRBV20-1 to TRBJ1-5; TRBD1 agrees at 9 bases. With 6 bases clipped from V and 0 bases from J, the junction kept 9 bases outside the gene matches. Germline V lookup: CDR1 DFQATT, CDR2 SNEGSKA (reference sequence). The CDR3 has 16 amino acids. Here the CDR3 reads CSAIGQGRNSNQPQHF. The CDR3 nucleotides read TGCAGTGCCATTGGACAGGGGAGGAATAGCAATCAGCCCCAGCATTTT.

This clonotype was found many times. The genes are TRBV6-1 and TRBJ1-6; D remains ambiguous. CDR1 is MNHNS, CDR2 SASEGT, per germline. The CDR3 sequence is 14 residues long. V lost 4 bases and J 8 bases, leaving 12 bases between the germline ends. The CDR3 loop reads CASSVSAPHSPLHF. The CDR3 DNA sequence: TGTGCCAGCAGTGTCAGTGCGCCCCATTCACCCCTCCACTTT.

The DNA for the CDR3 is TGTGCCACCAGTGCCAGAACAGGGGGCTCCGAGCAGTACTTC. Encoded protein: CATSARTGGSEQYF. The genes are TRBV24-1 and TRBJ2-7; 9 bases agree with TRBD1. Germline CDR1 reads KGHDR; CDR2 reads SFDVKD. The CDR3 is 14 amino acids. Trimming took 5 bases from V and 6 from J; bases not matched to a gene: 7.

The chain has TRBV5-1 and TRBJ1-1; 7 bases line up with TRBD1. The CDR3 runs to 14 residues. Trimming removed 2 bases from V and 6 bases from J; junction bases left unmatched: 7. The germline V gene encodes CDR1 SGHRS and CDR2 YFSETQ. DNA for the CDR3: TGCGCCAGCAGCTTCACAGGGGTAGGAGCTGAAGCTTTCTTT. It specifies CASSFTGVGAEAFF.